This T cell receptor (beta chain) is from a study of blood T cell repertoires in COVID-19 (dated by TCRdb to the early 2020s). With respect to the entire study: Samples from collaborators originated in the United States, Italy and Spain and spanned both the acute and convalescent phases of COVID-19. Where HLA class I and class II types were available, the types were taken from metadata supplied by the sample provider, not from assay-based typing. The sample metadata nearly always contained a de-identified subject ID, COVID-19 status, age in years and sex. The dataset comprised deeply sampled blood TCRbeta repertoires from subjects exposed to, actively infected with, or recovered from COVID-19. The material from the prospective study consisted of cDNA or gDNA derived from T cells, B-cell-depleted T cells, or PBMCs. The samples were drawn from two sources: the first 160 participants of the ongoing ImmuneRACE study, and 1,254 subjects contributed by 6 global collaborators. A freely available public database, intended as a resource for researchers studying the immune response to SARS-CoV-2, is where the repertoires were released.

TCRbeta CDR3 regions were amplified from genomic DNA using the immunoSEQ Assay, a bias-controlled multiplex PCR. As for how the authors treated the data: Within the assay, amplification of reference gene primers was used to estimate how many nucleated cells each sample contained. To quantify the absolute abundance of each unique TCRbeta CDR3 rearrangement, sequence reads were collapsed and filtered. Productive Simpson clonality was computed per sample as the square root of Simpson's diversity index over productive rearrangements. In its TCRdb copy, this immuneACCESS table keeps in-frame sequences only and misses some clones. Where compared with another copy, unresolved V genes explain less than half of these, and the others have no known cause. From that table come the V and J calls and clone size; the DNA was used to work out D and trimming. Present in this sample are about 170,000 clones, over 80% of which were seen just once. The ten top clones hold 4.8% of the sample.

One collaborating source in Seattle enrolled patients during active infection and followed them longitudinally through the course of disease. Each collaborating institution followed its own protocols to collect whole blood in K2EDTA tubes. For TCRbeta analysis, collaborators shipped samples in one of three forms: frozen whole blood, isolated PBMCs, or DNA extracted from either of those sample types. The study at large found these results: Clinical and demographic metadata were provided uncurated, with the amount varying by source and participant.

As for this clone: Its cognate antigen has yet to be identified. No much larger clone is present one base from it, and per-base qualities are unavailable.

Relative to germline, V is 2 bases shorter and J is 6 bases shorter, with 14 bases between their ends. The CDR3 goes from the cysteine to the phenylalanine over 15 residues. Only the CDR3 region is kept as DNA, spanning 45 bases read in frame from base 1. Sequences SGHTA (CDR1) and FQGTGA (CDR2) are obtained from the germline V gene. This sequence uses TRBV7-3 and TRBJ2-1; 5 matching bases give a weak D call of TRBD2. The origin of this receptor is a man aged 25 to 40 with COVID-19, enrolled during active disease. The sample consisted of peripheral blood. The nucleotide sequence is given as TGTGCCAGCAGCTTAGGACTTAGGCCGGCCAATGAGCAGTTCTTC. Translated, it reads CASSLGLRPANEQFF. With the rest looked up from the reference TRBV7-3 and TRBJ2-1 genes rather than sequenced, the full variable domain is GAGVSQTPSNKVTEKGKYVELRCDPISGHTALYWYRQSLGQGPEFLIYFQGTGAADDSGLPNDRFFAVRPEGSVSTLKIQRTERGDSAVYLCASSLGLRPANEQFFGPGTRLTVL.